This T cell receptor beta chain was found in a study of long-term antiretroviral therapy in people with HIV. Study-wide results and caveats: Clones that expanded before ART (that is, prior to treatment) dominated the repertoire at all time points. Controls had broader CDR3 length ranges than HIV repertoires did.

Researchers ran immunoSEQ v3.0 at survey level. Only in-frame clones appear in the TCRdb table, and some are missing; sequencing was by immunoSEQ multiplex PCR. The table includes about 41,000 clones, less than 95% detected once. Details on this clone: The antigen is unknown.

The source of this sequence is a man aged 30 to 45 with HIV. Sequenced here: unsorted PBMCs, sampled roughly 9.4 years after starting antiretroviral therapy.

The CDR3 spells CASSLEGLGARYGYTF. CDR3 DNA: TGCGCCAGCAGCTTGGAGGGGCTGGGGGCGCGATATGGCTACACCTTC. The chain is built from TRBV5-1 and TRBJ1-2, with D maybe TRBD1 (6 bases). The germline V gene encodes CDR1 SGHRS and CDR2 YFSETQ. The CDR3 has 16 amino acids. V shed 0 bases and J shed 5 bases, with 17 bases lying between them. Using reference TRBV5-1 and TRBJ1-2 for the parts outside the CDR3, the full variable domain is KAGVTQTPRYLIKTRGQQVTLSCSPISGHRSVSWYQQTPGQGLQFLFEYFSETQRNKGNFPGRFSGRQFSNSRSEMNVSTLELGDSALYLCASSLEGLGARYGYTFGSGTRLTVV.